This T cell receptor beta chain was documented in a study of STAT3 mutations in large granular lymphocyte leukemia. Broader study findings: Every T-cell large granular lymphocyte leukemia patient had at least one immunodominant TCR beta clonotype. No sample exists from the first appearance of each clone.

This CDR3 has 13 amino acids. Trimming cost V 5 bases and J 6 bases, with 12 bases left between them. CDR1 is MNHNY, CDR2 SVGAGI, per germline (reference sequence). In the case of this clone: The target antigen is unknown.

Produced via immunoSEQ multiplex PCR; TCRdb's table is partial and in-frame only. The sample yields approximately 5,400 clones, about 50% seen once. The TCR sequence derives from a woman aged 70-85 years with T-cell large granular lymphocyte leukemia. Some clones in this sample may be carry-over from other donors' samples. The sequenced material came from peripheral blood mononuclear cells. V usage is TRBV6-6 and J usage is TRBJ2-3, with D maybe TRBD1 (6 bases). The CDR3 loop is CASSQGLVDTQYF. The CDR3 DNA sequence: TGTGCCAGCAGTCAGGGGCTAGTGGATACGCAGTATTTT.